A single T cell receptor (beta chain) is shown here with its context. The antigen this receptor binds is unknown. The input lacks base qualities; no much larger clone sits a single base away. This sample stems from a study of preoperative IRX-2 immunotherapy in early breast cancer (dated by TCRdb to the late 2010s). Library preparation used the immunoSEQ multiplex PCR assay. TCRdb obtained this table from immuneACCESS and retained in-frame rearrangements with V and J assigned. These tables miss some clones; where compared with another copy, unresolved V genes account for less than half of the shortfall, and the remainder is unexplained. Recorded for this sample are 30,000 to 45,000 clones; roughly four fifths of them occurred a single time. About 1.5% of the sample comes from the top ten. Reading the label with the study, this specimen's treatment or condition is: preoperative locoregional IRX-2 cytokine immunotherapy. The samples were obtained from a phase Ib study in which preoperative, locoregional IRX-2 cytokine immunotherapy intended to prime immune responses was tested. The donors were early-stage breast cancer patients who were given IRX-2 prior to surgery.

The germline V gene (reference sequence) provides CDR1 LNHDA and CDR2 SQIVND. Including cysteine and phenylalanine, the CDR3 has 16 amino acids. Only CDR3 DNA remains: 48 bases, in frame from the first base. Trimmed from V: 1 base; trimmed from J: 8 bases; junction bases lacking a gene match: 13. The TCR originated in a human donor with breast cancer. The sample consisted of lymph node tissue, taken after IRX-2 immunotherapy. Rearrangement joined TRBV19 to TRBJ1-2; 7 nucleotides in the junction match TRBD1. The nucleotide sequence reads TGTGCCAGTAGTATAGCTCTACAGACAGGGTTCTTCGGCTACACCTTC. Protein translation: CASSIALQTGFFGYTF. Joined to the reference TRBV19 and TRBJ1-2 proteins, this CDR3 gives the full variable domain: DGGITQSPKYLFRKEGQNVTLSCEQNLNHDAMYWYRQDPGQGLRLIYYSQIVNDFQKGDIAEGYSVSREKKESFPLTVTSAQKNPTAFYLCASSIALQTGFFGYTFGSGTRLTVV.